Listed below are T cell receptor beta chains from one sample, sequenced in a study of blood T cell repertoires in COVID-19. TCRdb's table, derived via immunoSEQ multiplex PCR, lists solely in-frame clones and lacks some. The table shows about 250,000 clones, with more than 70% occurring only once. Material for sequencing was peripheral blood. The source of these receptors is a woman between 35 and 50 years old who had recovered from COVID-19. The CDR3 runs from the conserved cysteine through the conserved F or W. A D gene is named only where the DNA matches it firmly. Some rows mark clone size as missing; the rest say once, few, many or name a class of expanded clone.

j_gene | abundance | v_gene | len | d_gene | CDR3aa | CDR3nt
TRBJ2-3 | NA | TRBV6-6 | 16 | TRBD1 | CASTKQGASNTDTQYF | TGTGCCAGCACCAAACAGGGGGCCTCAAACACAGATACGCAGTATTTT
TRBJ2-3 | NA | TRBV7-2 | 16 | NA | CASSPQGAPGGDTQYF | TGTGCCAGCAGCCCCCAGGGGGCCCCGGGGGGAGATACGCAGTATTTT
TRBJ2-1 | NA | TRBV6-6 | 13 | NA | CASSPGVSNEQFF | TGTGCCAGCAGTCCCGGGGTCAGCAATGAGCAGTTCTTC
TRBJ1-3 | NA | TRBV7-9 | 16 | TRBD1 | CASSSRAGGSGNTIYF | TGTGCCAGCAGCTCCCGGGCAGGGGGCAGTGGAAACACCATATATTTT
TRBJ1-3 | NA | TRBV7-2 | 13 | NA | CASSPGSRYTIYF | TGTGCCAGCAGCCCGGGAAGCCGGTACACCATATATTTT
TRBJ2-5 | NA | TRBV6-1 | 17 | TRBD1 | CASSERGRGPDQETQYF | TGTGCCAGCAGTGAAAGGGGCAGGGGGCCCGACCAAGAGACCCAGTACTTC
TRBJ2-1 | NA | TRBV19 | 17 | TRBD2 | CASSIWWRGVDYNEQFF | TGTGCCAGTAGTATTTGGTGGCGGGGGGTGGACTACAATGAGCAGTTCTTC
TRBJ2-2 | NA | TRBV6-5 | 13 | NA | CASCSGNTGELFF | TGTGCCAGCTGCAGCGGGAACACCGGGGAGCTGTTTTTT
TRBJ2-3 | NA | TRBV5-4 | 16 | NA | CASSLVRARGTDTQYF | TGTGCCAGCAGCTTGGTGAGGGCCCGGGGCACAGATACGCAGTATTTT
TRBJ2-3 | NA | TRBV7-2 | 15 | TRBD1 | CASSPTGYSTDTQYF | TGTGCCAGCAGCCCGACAGGGTATAGCACAGATACGCAGTATTTT
TRBJ2-5 | NA | TRBV24-1 | 15 | NA | CATSDTTGGRETQYF | TGTGCCACCAGTGACACCACGGGGGGCAGAGAGACCCAGTACTTC
TRBJ1-3 | once | TRBV12-3/TRBV12-4 | 13 | NA | CASSTTAGNTIYF | TGTGCCAGCAGCACGACAGCAGGAAACACCATATATTTT
TRBJ2-2 | NA | TRBV10-3 | 14 | NA | CAIAEGGNTGELFF | TGTGCCATCGCCGAGGGCGGGAACACCGGGGAGCTGTTTTTT
TRBJ2-1 | NA | TRBV7-2 | 15 | TRBD2 | CASSLGGTTRGEQFF | TGTGCCAGCAGCTTAGGGGGGACTACCCGGGGTGAGCAGTTCTTC
TRBJ1-1 | NA | TRBV2 | 10 | NA | CASRRTEAFF | TGTGCCAGCAGGCGAACTGAAGCTTTCTTT
TRBJ2-5 | NA | TRBV3-1/TRBV3-2 | 16 | TRBD2 | CASSPPSGGGRETQYF | TGTGCCAGCAGCCCCCCCAGCGGGGGCGGGCGGGAGACCCAGTACTTC
TRBJ2-3 | NA | TRBV6-2/TRBV6-3 | 14 | NA | CASSYPSSGDTQYF | TGTGCCAGCAGTTACCCATCCAGCGGAGATACGCAGTATTTT
TRBJ2-1 | NA | TRBV3-1/TRBV3-2 | 13 | TRBD2 | CASSPGRANEQFF | TGTGCCAGCAGCCCAGGGAGGGCCAATGAGCAGTTCTTC
TRBJ2-1 | NA | TRBV21-1 | 16 | NA | CASSGDTKSSYNEQFF | TGTGCCAGCAGTGGGGACACTAAAAGTAGTTACAATGAGCAGTTCTTC
TRBJ2-1 | NA | TRBV7-2 | 14 | NA | CASSPAGGVGEQFF | TGTGCCAGCAGCCCGGCGGGCGGTGTGGGTGAGCAGTTCTTC
TRBJ2-1 | NA | TRBV19 | 14 | TRBD2 | CASTRGGANNEQFF | TGTGCCAGTACCCGGGGGGGCGCTAACAATGAGCAGTTCTTC
TRBJ1-1 | NA | TRBV5-6 | 11 | TRBD1 | CASSLQGEAFF | TGTGCCAGCAGCCTACAGGGGGAGGCTTTCTTT
TRBJ1-5 | NA | TRBV7-2 | 17 | NA | CASSLRAGVGGDQPQHF | TGTGCCAGCAGCTTAAGGGCAGGGGTAGGTGGGGATCAGCCCCAGCATTTT
TRBJ1-3 | NA | TRBV7-9 | 16 | NA | CASSPTGQGSGNTIYF | TGTGCCAGCAGCCCAACGGGGCAGGGGTCGGGAAACACCATATATTTT
TRBJ2-1 | NA | TRBV5-1 | 14 | TRBD2 | CASSPQGLGDEQFF | TGCGCCAGCAGCCCACAGGGACTAGGGGATGAGCAGTTCTTC
TRBJ2-1 | NA | TRBV6-2/TRBV6-3 | 19 | TRBD2 | CASSPTRGGRAGLSSEQFF | TGTGCCAGCAGCCCCACCAGGGGCGGGAGGGCCGGTTTGTCAAGTGAGCAGTTCTTC
TRBJ2-4 | NA | TRBV5-1 | 18 | TRBD1 | CASSWGTGASGAKNIQYF | TGCGCCAGCAGCTGGGGGACAGGGGCCTCGGGGGCCAAAAACATTCAGTACTTC
TRBJ1-4 | NA | TRBV7-9 | 17 | TRBD1 | CASSLAGRGPANEKLFF | TGTGCCAGCAGCTTAGCGGGCAGGGGGCCGGCTAATGAAAAACTGTTTTTT
TRBJ2-5 | NA | TRBV23-1 | 16 | NA | CASSRVGGSGQETQYF | TGCGCCAGCAGTCGAGTCGGAGGAAGCGGCCAAGAGACCCAGTACTTC
TRBJ2-3 | NA | TRBV7-2 | 14 | TRBD2 | CASSQTSGSDTQYF | TGTGCCAGCAGCCAAACTAGCGGGAGTGATACGCAGTATTTT
TRBJ2-1 | NA | TRBV19 | 15 | TRBD1 | CASSIGPTGRDEQFF | TGTGCCAGTAGTATAGGACCGACAGGGCGGGATGAGCAGTTCTTC
TRBJ2-1 | NA | TRBV5-4 | 14 | TRBD1 | CASSTPTGLNEQFF | TGTGCCAGCAGCACCCCGACAGGGTTGAATGAGCAGTTCTTC
TRBJ2-5 | NA | TRBV5-4 | 16 | TRBD2 | CASSFGNSGSRETQYF | TGTGCCAGCAGCTTCGGAAATAGCGGGAGTCGGGAGACCCAGTACTTC
TRBJ2-5 | NA | TRBV6-5 | 12 | NA | CASSYPKETQYF | TGTGCCAGCAGTTACCCTAAAGAGACCCAGTACTTC
TRBJ2-1 | NA | TRBV7-9 | 18 | TRBD1 | CASSKGQGVNGAYNEQFF | TGTGCCAGCAGCAAGGGACAGGGGGTTAACGGCGCCTACAATGAGCAGTTCTTC
TRBJ2-2 | NA | TRBV6-2/TRBV6-3 | 17 | TRBD2 | CASSYRGLAGGSGELFF | TGTGCCAGCAGTTACCGCGGACTAGCGGGAGGGTCCGGGGAGCTGTTTTTT
TRBJ2-3 | NA | TRBV7-2 | 16 | TRBD1 | CASSLGGQPRVDTQYF | TGTGCCAGCAGCTTAGGGGGACAGCCCAGGGTAGATACGCAGTATTTT
TRBJ1-2 | NA | TRBV19 | 16 | TRBD1 | CASTPPPGQGPIGYTF | TGTGCCAGTACCCCCCCTCCGGGACAGGGTCCTATTGGCTACACCTTC
TRBJ1-1 | NA | TRBV10-3 | 14 | NA | CATVGGGTGTEAFF | TGTGCCACCGTTGGGGGGGGGACGGGCACTGAAGCTTTCTTT
TRBJ2-3 | NA | TRBV6-5 | 14 | NA | CASSPWTDSDTQYF | TGTGCCAGCAGTCCTTGGACAGACTCAGATACGCAGTATTTT
TRBJ2-3 | few | TRBV27 | 13 | NA | CASSPTATDTQYF | TGTGCCAGCAGCCCTACAGCCACAGATACGCAGTATTTT
TRBJ1-2 | NA | TRBV7-2 | 12 | TRBD1 | CASNRGLDGYTF | TGTGCCAGCAACAGGGGTTTGGATGGCTACACCTTC
TRBJ2-2 | once | TRBV28 | 15 | TRBD1 | CASTSGTGFPGELFF | TGTGCCAGCACCTCCGGGACAGGGTTCCCCGGGGAGCTGTTTTTT
TRBJ2-3 | NA | TRBV3-1/TRBV3-2 | 17 | TRBD2 | CASSPWTSGTSTDTQYF | TGTGCCAGCAGCCCATGGACTAGCGGGACTAGCACAGATACGCAGTATTTT
TRBJ1-1 | NA | TRBV7-2 | 15 | NA | CASSLWADKDTEAFF | TGTGCCAGCAGCTTGTGGGCGGACAAAGACACTGAAGCTTTCTTT
TRBJ1-1 | NA | TRBV5-4 | 15 | TRBD1 | CASSSPGQGGTEAFF | TGTGCCAGCAGCTCCCCGGGACAGGGGGGCACTGAAGCTTTCTTT
TRBJ2-7 | NA | TRBV21-1 | 14 | NA | CASAKADRSYEQYF | TGTGCCAGCGCCAAAGCCGACAGATCCTACGAGCAGTACTTC
TRBJ2-7 | NA | TRBV4-1 | 17 | TRBD1 | CASSQDLGQVISYEQYF | TGCGCCAGCAGCCAAGATCTGGGACAGGTCATCTCCTACGAGCAGTACTTC
TRBJ2-3 | NA | TRBV6-2/TRBV6-3 | 15 | NA | CASSYGVAELNTQYF | TGTGCCAGCAGTTACGGGGTAGCGGAACTTAATACGCAGTATTTT
TRBJ2-3 | NA | TRBV13 | 12 | NA | CASSAGADTQYF | TGTGCCAGCAGCGCAGGGGCAGATACGCAGTATTTT
TRBJ1-3 | NA | TRBV19 | 15 | NA | CASSREDYSGNTIYF | TGTGCCAGTAGCCGCGAGGACTACTCTGGAAACACCATATATTTT
TRBJ2-1 | NA | TRBV5-1 | 14 | NA | CASSLEGGTHEQFF | TGCGCCAGCAGCTTGGAGGGGGGGACCCATGAGCAGTTCTTC
TRBJ1-3 | NA | TRBV30 | 15 | NA | CAWSVWGVSGNTIYF | TGTGCCTGGAGTGTATGGGGGGTGTCTGGAAACACCATATATTTT
TRBJ2-1 | NA | TRBV5-5 | 19 | TRBD1 | CASSLGTGQKTSSYNEQFF | TGTGCCAGCAGCTTAGGGACGGGACAGAAAACAAGCTCCTACAATGAGCAGTTCTTC
TRBJ1-2 | few | TRBV7-9 | 13 | NA | CASSPGGAYGYTF | TGTGCCAGCAGCCCCGGTGGGGCCTATGGCTACACCTTC
TRBJ2-1 | NA | TRBV6-2/TRBV6-3 | 15 | TRBD2 | CASSFSGGRGDEQFF | TGTGCCAGCAGTTTTAGCGGCGGGAGGGGGGATGAGCAGTTCTTC
TRBJ1-4 | NA | TRBV10-1 | 15 | NA | CQAGDTPCRVEKLFF | TGCCAGGCGGGGGACACGCCGTGTAGGGTTGAAAAACTGTTTTTT